This T cell receptor beta chain was documented in a study of cytomegalovirus exposure and HLA in healthy donors. Study-wide findings and caveats: Reported results showed that the classifier diagnosed cytomegalovirus status with high specificity and sensitivity.

Germline CDR1 is GTSNPN and CDR2 is SVGIG (reference sequence). Deletions cut 0 bases from V and 6 bases from J, with 23 bases between. The CDR3 loop spans 18 amino acids. The study ran its PCR with 60 Vbeta and 13 Jbeta primers. Sequencing was performed with immunoSEQ multiplex PCR; in TCRdb, only in-frame clones are kept and a portion is missing. Here the sample spans some 150,000 clones, 80% to 90% being singletons. As regards this clone: Its antigen is as yet unknown.

This TCR was sampled from a woman aged 25-40 years in good health and CMV-seronegative. The chain is built from TRBV30 and TRBJ2-2; tentatively, D is TRBD1 (8 bases). The sequenced sample was PBMCs. CDR3 DNA: TGTGCCTGGAGTGTTTACCTCGTCAACAGGGGGGGGCCCGGGGAGCTGTTTTTT. Amino acid sequence: CAWSVYLVNRGGPGELFF. Using reference TRBV30 and TRBJ2-2 for the parts outside the CDR3, the full variable domain is SQTIHQWPATLVQPVGSPLSLECTVEGTSNPNLYWYRQAAGRGLQLLFYSVGIGQISSEVPQNLSASRPQDRQFILSSKKLLLSDSGFYLCAWSVYLVNRGGPGELFFGEGSRLTVL.